The 24 T cell receptor beta chains given below trace back to one sample, sequenced in a study of cytomegalovirus exposure and HLA in healthy donors. With 60 Vbeta and 13 Jbeta primers, the PCR was carried out. Libraries were prepared by immunoSEQ multiplex PCR; TCRdb keeps only in-frame clonotypes and omits some of them. The sample carries some 130,000 clones, 65% to 80% recorded once. Source material: PBMCs. These receptors all come from a man aged 25-45 years in good health and CMV-seronegative.

The gene calls are TRBV6-1 and TRBJ2-3, with D perhaps TRBD1 (6 bases). The CDR3 is 17 amino acids. V was pared by 1 base and J by 5 bases, with 19 bases between. Per germline, CDR1 MNHNS and CDR2 SASEGT. In DNA, the CDR3 is TGTGCCAGCAGTGAAGGGGGCAGGGGCAGAGGCGGAGATACGCAGTATTTT. Its protein product is CASSEGGRGRGGDTQYF.

The rearrangement joins TRBV10-1 to TRBJ2-2; D is possibly TRBD1 (6 bases). Germline CDR1 and CDR2: WNHNN and SYGVQD (reference sequence). The CDR3 is 15 amino acids. V was shortened by 5 bases and J by 0 bases, with 10 bases between the two germline ends. DNA of the CDR3: TGCGCCAGCAGTAGGACAGCGTCGAACACCGGGGAGCTGTTTTTT. Translating it yields CASSRTASNTGELFF.

The genes are TRBV9 and TRBJ1-2; 7 bases match TRBD1. Germline trimming cut 1 base from V and 5 bases from J; bases unmatched to any gene: 5. CDR3 size: 14 residues. Germline assignment: CDR1 SGDLS and CDR2 YYNGEE. The CDR3 sequence: CASSVSGTAYGYTF. CDR3 in DNA: TGTGCCAGCAGCGTAAGTGGGACAGCATATGGCTACACCTTC.

The CDR3 DNA sequence: TGCGCCAGCAGCTTGGGGGACAGGGGGCAAATTGGCTACACCTTC. Amino acid sequence: CASSLGDRGQIGYTF. This chain uses TRBV5-1 with TRBJ1-2; 12 nucleotides line up with TRBD1. The CDR3 spans 15 residues. Germline V lookup: CDR1 SGHRS, CDR2 YFSETQ. The trim removed 0 bases at V and 7 bases at J, leaving 4 bases unmatched.

J is TRBJ1-1 and V is TRBV5-1; a weak D match, TRBD1 (6 bases). CDR1 is SGHRS, CDR2 YFSETQ, per germline. This CDR3 spans 14 amino acids. Trimming removed 1 base at V and 6 bases at J, with 13 bases between. CDR3 protein: CASSLRTGPAEAFF. In DNA, the CDR3 is TGCGCCAGCAGCTTGAGAACAGGGCCCGCTGAAGCTTTCTTT.

The rearrangement uses TRBV2 and TRBJ2-1, with 8 nucleotides matching TRBD1. The CDR3 is 15 residues long. Trimming at V came to 2 bases and at J to 7 bases, leaving 7 bases not matched to a gene. From germline, CDR1 is SNHLY and CDR2 FYNNEI. The CDR3 DNA reads as TGTGCCAGCAGTGAATACCCCAGGGGGCCGAATGAGCAGTTCTTC. Amino acids: CASSEYPRGPNEQFF. The variable domain in full, with the rest retrieved from reference TRBV2 and TRBJ2-1, is EPEVTQTPSHQVTQMGQEVILRCVPISNHLYFYWYRQILGQKVEFLVSFYNNEISEKSEIFDDQFSVERPDGSNFTLKIRSTKLEDSAMYFCASSEYPRGPNEQFFGPGTRLTVL.

There are a few counts of this clone. The chain carries TRBV19 and TRBJ2-5; weak D call: TRBD2 (6 bases). Germline V gene data show CDR1 as LNHDA and CDR2 as SQIVND (reference sequence). Trimming shortened V by 5 bases and J by 1 base, and 14 bases separated the two germline ends. The CDR3 length is 15 residues. In nucleotides, the CDR3 is TGTGCCAGTAGTCAACCACGGGACTTCCAAGAGACCCAGTACTTC. Encoded protein: CASSQPRDFQETQYF.

The chain has TRBV21-1 and TRBJ2-5; TRBD2 reflects the table's D call only, with no check against the DNA. TRBV21-1 is listed as a pseudogene. The CDR3 runs 13 residues. CDR3 loop: CASGQTLRETQYF. CDR3 sequence (DNA): TGTGCCAGTGGTCAAACTCTCCGGGAGACCCAGTACTTC.

J is TRBJ2-5 and V is TRBV7-7, with 8 bases matching TRBD1. This CDR3 has 15 amino acids. The germline gives CDR1 SSHAT, CDR2 FNYEAQ (reference sequence). With V trimmed by 3 bases and J by 3 bases, 6 bases remained unmatched. As DNA, the CDR3 is TGTGCCAGCAGCTTCTCCGGGACAGGTGAAGAGACCCAGTACTTC. It codes for CASSFSGTGEETQYF. Complete variable domain (other parts from reference TRBV7-7 and TRBJ2-5): GAGVSQSPRYKVTKRGQDVTLRCDPISSHATLYWYQQALGQGPEFLTYFNYEAQPDKSGLPSDRFSAERPEGSISTLTIQRTEQRDSAMYRCASSFSGTGEETQYFGPGTRLLVL.

The V and J genes are TRBV21-1 and TRBJ1-6. TRBV21-1 is recorded as a pseudogene. This CDR3 has 19 residues. The DNA for the CDR3 is TGTGCCAGCAGCGAGGGTGTCCGGTGGGTTATGGCTCGGAATTCACCCCTCCACTTT. It encodes CASSEGVRWVMARNSPLHF.

The V call is TRBV14, the J call TRBJ2-5, with 7 bases identical to TRBD2. Germline V lookup: CDR1 SGHDN, CDR2 FVKESK. The CDR3 totals 17 residues. The V gene end was trimmed by 0 bases and the J gene end by 5 bases; junction bases not matched to a gene: 12. CDR3 sequence reads: CASSQDRGDGIGETQYF. DNA of the CDR3: TGTGCCAGCAGCCAAGATCGGGGGGACGGAATCGGGGAGACCCAGTACTTC.

This clone was counted between two and nine times. This chain links TRBV4-1 with TRBJ1-5, with D maybe TRBD1 (5 bases). With 0 bases removed from V and 6 bases from J, the gap between germline ends came to 18 bases. The CDR3 totals 17 residues. Looked up from germline, CDR1 is MGHRA and CDR2 is YSYEKL. CDR3 DNA: TGCGCCAGCAGCCAAGAGGGTCTAGGGGTACAGCGTCAGCCCCAGCATTTT. It encodes CASSQEGLGVQRQPQHF.

Regarding this clone: Other DNA sequences of this sample code for an identical CDR3. The chain carries TRBV9 and TRBJ1-2; possibly TRBD1 for D (6 bases). The germline V gene has CDR1 SGDLS and CDR2 YYNGEE. The CDR3 totals 15 residues. The V end lost 5 bases, the J end lost 2 bases, and 16 bases lay between the germline ends. CDR3 protein: CASSVNQGQNYGYTF. The CDR3, as DNA: TGTGCCAGCAGTGTAAATCAGGGGCAAAACTATGGCTACACCTTC.

The chain recombines TRBV19 with TRBJ2-3; 7 bases are a match to TRBD2. The CDR3 contains 16 residues. Germline trimming cut 4 bases from V and 2 bases from J; bases unmatched to any gene: 9. Germline assignment: CDR1 LNHDA and CDR2 SQIVND (reference sequence). The CDR3 protein is CASSTSAGSSTDTQYF. CDR3 DNA: TGTGCCAGTAGTACCTCAGCGGGGAGCTCCACAGATACGCAGTATTTT.

In regard to this clone: A junction end diverges from the germline sequence, so it may reflect a read error. This chain links TRBV5-1 with TRBJ2-3; no clear D gene. The CDR3 extends over 13 amino acids. Germline V CDR1 and CDR2: SGHRS, YFSETQ. The CDR3 DNA sequence: TGCGCCAGCAGCTTGGCCGCAACAGATACACAGTATTTT. This translates into CASSLAATDTQYF.

The V call is TRBV6-6, the J call TRBJ1-6; 7 bases agree with TRBD1. Unmatched junction bases numbered 14, after V lost 6 bases and J lost 9 bases. This CDR3 comprises 16 residues. Germline V gene data show CDR1 as MNHNY and CDR2 as SVGAGI (reference sequence). As DNA, the CDR3 is TGTGCCAGCAGAAACAGGGGATCTTTGTTAGGTTCACCCCTCCACTTT. This codes for CASRNRGSLLGSPLHF.

This clone has more than one count but fewer than ten. The chain uses TRBV4-1 and TRBJ2-1; D perhaps matches TRBD1 (5 bases). CDR3 size: 17 residues. Germline values: CDR1 MGHRA, CDR2 YSYEKL. With 1 base removed from V and 9 bases from J, the gap between germline ends came to 22 bases. The CDR3 loop reads CASSQGLLRDSSSEQFF. DNA of the CDR3: TGCGCCAGCAGCCAAGGTCTGCTCAGGGATTCTTCCAGTGAGCAGTTCTTC.

The rearrangement joins TRBV28 to TRBJ2-3, with no clear D. Trimming stripped 3 bases from V and 5 bases from J, with 6 bases between. The CDR3 has 12 residues. Germline V gives CDR1 MDHEN, CDR2 SYDVKM. CDR3 DNA sequence: TGTGCCAGCAGTTTGCGGAGAGATACGCAGTATTTT. It codes for CASSLRRDTQYF.

This chain joins TRBV7-9 and TRBJ1-1; possibly TRBD1 for D (6 bases). Germline V gene data show CDR1 as SEHNR and CDR2 as FQNEAQ (reference sequence). The germline V and J ends were trimmed by 5 bases and 9 bases, with 10 bases remaining between them. The CDR3 has 11 amino acids. CDR3 residues: CASSQGTQAFF. The CDR3 nucleotides are TGTGCCAGCAGCCAAGGGACACAAGCTTTCTTT.

V usage is TRBV6-1 and J usage is TRBJ2-5, with TRBD2 identical over 8 bases. This CDR3 contains 15 residues. Trimming cost V 1 base and J 7 bases; bases outside gene matches: 8. Germline assignment: CDR1 MNHNS and CDR2 SASEGT. The CDR3 DNA follows: TGTGCCAGCAGTGAAGAGGCGGGGGGCCCCGGGACCCAGTACTTC. Its protein product is CASSEEAGGPGTQYF.

The rearrangement joins TRBV15 to TRBJ1-1; a weak D match, TRBD1 (5 bases). CDR1 is LNHNV, CDR2 YYDKDF, per germline (reference sequence). The CDR3 totals 12 residues. V was trimmed by 7 bases and J by 1 base, leaving 7 bases between them. The CDR3 region has the DNA TGTGCCACCATCGGACAGAACACTGAAGCTTTCTTT. Translation: CATIGQNTEAFF.

As regards this clone: One end of the junction varies from germline; a read error may be responsible. The same CDR3 can be traced to other DNA sequences in this sample. The chain carries TRBV28 and TRBJ1-1, with D possibly TRBD1 on 6 matching bases. CDR1 is MDHEN, CDR2 SYDVKM, per germline. This CDR3 is built from 14 residues. The CDR3 is CASSLWGRLTEAFF. DNA for the CDR3: TGTGCCAGTAGTTTGTGGGGGCGCCTCACTGAAGCTTTCTTT.

This clone has just a few counts. The chain links TRBV10-2 to TRBJ2-3, with D perhaps matching TRBD2 (6 bases). V lost 3 bases and J 0 bases, leaving 13 bases between the germline ends. CDR1 and CDR2 from the germline V gene are WSHSY and SAAADI. This CDR3 spans 16 amino acids. CDR3 in DNA: TGCGCCAGCAGTGATTACGGGACTCTGAGCACAGATACGCAGTATTTT. Translation gives CASSDYGTLSTDTQYF.

V gene TRBV5-5 combines with J gene TRBJ2-1, with D perhaps matching TRBD2 (7 bases). Looked up from germline, CDR1 is SGHKS and CDR2 is YYEKEE (reference sequence). The ends were cut back, 0 bases at V and 15 bases at J, with 16 bases in the middle. The CDR3 runs 13 residues. The CDR3: CASSLGQGTNPFF. For the CDR3, the DNA is TGTGCCAGCAGCTTGGGGCAGGGGACTAATCCGTTCTTC.